The rows below give T cell receptor beta chains drawn from one sample of a study of T cell repertoires and HLA-DP antigens. Only in-frame clones appear in the TCRdb table, and some are missing; sequencing was by immunoSEQ multiplex PCR. This table has about 73,000 clones, around 77% appearing once. Their antigen targets remain unknown. Specimen: CD4+ T cells from PBMCs. Source of these receptors: a man aged 60 to 69 in good health and CMV-seronegative. CDR3s leave out the opening cysteine and the closing phenylalanine or tryptophan. Clone size is stated in some rows and not others, as once, few, many or a class when expanded.

v_gene	j_gene	abundance	CDR3aa
TRBV12-2	TRBJ2-1	.	ASRLGARPKFGNEQF
TRBV12-5	TRBJ1-1	.	ASGRTGSDTEAF
TRBV28	TRBJ2-5	.	ASSLLQGAETQY
TRBV30	TRBJ1-2	.	AWSPGTDYSYT
TRBV19	TRBJ2-4	.	ASSIRDLNIQY
TRBV11-3	TRBJ2-2	.	ASSIMWGAGELF
TRBV18	TRBJ1-3	medium-sized	ASSPGGLNSGNTIY
TRBV9	TRBJ2-5	.	ASSVASGGALETQY
TRBV6-5	TRBJ1-5	.	ASSEGNQPQH
TRBV5-1	TRBJ2-5	.	ASSPRVRAKETQY
TRBV9	TRBJ1-6	.	ASSPGTGQGSPLH
TRBV5-1	TRBJ2-4	.	ASSLGPGDIQY
TRBV19	TRBJ2-2	.	ASSRLLNTGELF
TRBV7-2	TRBJ1-5	.	ASSLGQPPQPQH
TRBV19	TRBJ2-7	.	ASSTNMEASYEQY
TRBV28	TRBJ1-1	.	ASSLGTGRAEAF
TRBV12-5	TRBJ2-2	.	ASGPDSFANTGELF
TRBV27	TRBJ1-4	once	ASSLGTGYATNEKLF
TRBV5-4	TRBJ2-5	.	ASSPPGYKMD
TRBV29-1	TRBJ1-2	many	SVQLGSVASGYT
TRBV28	TRBJ1-1	.	ASSFPTGGNTEAF
TRBV2	TRBJ2-7	.	ASSEARQTYEQY
TRBV30	TRBJ1-3	.	AWNRAGGNTIY
TRBV18	TRBJ2-2	.	ASSPRTTNTGELF
TRBV7-7	TRBJ2-2	.	ASSLTGTNTGELF
TRBV7-2	TRBJ1-6	.	ASTRGGGSYNSPLH
TRBV9	TRBJ1-2	.	ASSETGTSYGYT
TRBV29-1	TRBJ2-2	.	SGRLRTSGAGELF
TRBV19	TRBJ2-3	.	ASSSRDRVGTDTQY
TRBV20-1	TRBJ1-1	.	SAPRDTEAF
TRBV19	TRBJ1-3	few	ASTWVSSGNTIY
TRBV5-1	TRBJ2-5	.	ASRGGQGGETQY
TRBV7-2	TRBJ1-2	.	ASSRMTGDNQGYT
TRBV2	TRBJ1-2	.	ASSGTGLGYT
TRBV9	TRBJ2-5	.	ASSLSGTSPQETQY
TRBV18	TRBJ1-2	once	ASSPEEGNYGYT
TRBV5-1	TRBJ2-2	.	ASSLGTVNTGELF
TRBV6-6	TRBJ2-5	.	ASSFEGLGRETQY
TRBV27	TRBJ2-2	.	ASRQGRANTGELF
TRBV6-6	TRBJ2-3	.	ASRGQNTDTQY
TRBV19	TRBJ1-2	.	ASSINGQLNYGYT
TRBV5-6	TRBJ2-1	.	ASSLLGVSVTYNEQF
TRBV4-3	TRBJ1-2	.	ASSQDGGAIGVTSGYT
TRBV5-6	TRBJ1-6	once	ASSAGLRSSSPLH
TRBV29-1	TRBJ2-1	.	SAAGVNEQF
TRBV11-3	TRBJ2-5	.	ASSLGRTEETQY
TRBV6-5	TRBJ1-1	.	VSTRGLGTEAF
TRBV4-1	TRBJ1-1	.	ASSQVGPRRNTEAF
TRBV6-5	TRBJ1-5	.	ASSYRDRGAGSQH
TRBV12-5	TRBJ1-5	.	ASGRDRSNQPQH
TRBV5-1	TRBJ2-2	.	ASSLTAGDRTGELF
TRBV7-9	.	.	ASSEWGGLLGPYEQY
TRBV7-9	TRBJ2-1	once	ASSLGLAFNNEQF
TRBV5-1	TRBJ2-6	.	ASSWPGRGTSGANVLT
TRBV18	TRBJ2-1	.	ASSPGGGSYNEQF
TRBV7-3	TRBJ2-1	.	ASSYLLAGKNEQF
TRBV5-1	TRBJ1-2	.	ASSLFAASGYT
TRBV28	TRBJ1-2	.	ASSSTGENGYGYT
TRBV9	TRBJ2-3	once	ASSSAPDTQY
TRBV19	TRBJ2-7	.	ASSKGGSYPEQY